This TCR beta chain was found in a study of cytomegalovirus exposure and HLA in healthy donors (dated by TCRdb to 2016 to 2017). With respect to the entire study: In an earlier analysis of 587 of the donors, 250 to 350 Gb of sequence data and roughly 100 million unique TCR beta sequences from 180 million or so T cells were reported. To decide whether each TCR beta V gene segment behaved as functional or pseudogenic, an earlier analysis of some 580 of the donors relied on high-throughput TCR beta sequencing. High-throughput TCR immunosequencing, statistical association of individual TCRs with disease status, and machine learning were combined to predict cytomegalovirus infection status. The study profiled the T cell repertoires of more than 500 subjects by immunosequencing and related them to cytomegalovirus serostatus. Several DR-DQ haplotypes were handled as single units for association and clustering because linkage in the cohort was strong. The number of donors typed differed by locus, with roughly 629-640 for A, B, C, DRB1 and DQB1, roughly 520 for DQA1, 600 to 610 for DPA1, and around 460 for DPB1. A later genetic analysis used genome-wide SNP genotypes for about three fifths of the 666 donors, treating that subset as a discovery cohort. HLA typing covered class I and class II loci at four-digit resolution. Donor age, sex, ethnicity and CMV serostatus were compiled alongside the repertoire data. All discovery cohort repertoires had been generated using a single sequencing platform. In a later analysis, previously published TCR beta repertoires from 600 to 850 donors were re-analyzed and high-resolution HLA genotyping was added so that TCR occurrence patterns could be studied. The study was designed to test whether signatures of past pathogen exposure could be identified by cataloging public T cell receptors. A separate validation cohort of over 95 different subjects was used in addition to the roughly 670-subject first cohort. The later analysis used no new phenotypic data to find candidate immune exposures, relying instead on TCR beta sequences and their occurrence across donors. Among about 400 genotyped donors of the cohort, an average of approximately 240,000 unique TCR beta nucleotide sequences was sequenced per donor, of which about 18% were non-productive. Approximately 300 gigabases of sequencing data and 75 million to 85 million unique TCR sequences made up an early release that covered approximately 700 HLA-typed donors. Of the approximately 400 genotyped donors, 65% to 90% were placed in the genetic ancestry cluster associated with self-reported Caucasian donors.

V is clipped by 0 bases and J by 8 bases, and the sequence between their germline boundaries is 10 bases long. According to the germline V gene, CDR1 reads MNHEY and CDR2 reads SVGAGI. Reading from cysteine to phenylalanine, the CDR3 counts 13 amino acids. Only the CDR3 DNA stays, 39 bases, in frame from base 1. On this clone: Its recognized antigen is unknown. The sample holds no much larger clone one base away, and base qualities are not on file.

The library was built by means of the immunoSEQ multiplex PCR assay. For the multiplex PCR, a mixture combining 60 forward primers for TCR Vbeta segments and 13 reverse primers for TCR Jbeta segments was used. The CDR3 region of rearranged TCR beta genes was amplified from genomic DNA by a multiplex PCR assay. On the Illumina HiSeq System, the amplified TCR beta libraries were sequenced as 87-base-pair reads. The authors processed their data as follows. In a later analysis, roughly 80 million unique TCR beta chains were counted across the approximately 670 repertoires, and some 10 million of these chains were shared by at least two donors. Raw reads were error-corrected and collapsed into unique sequences with a nearest-neighbor algorithm that merged closely related sequences to remove PCR and sequencing errors. To assign V, D and J gene segments, CDR3 sequences were aligned to IMGT reference sequences. Each retained sequence needed at least a six-nucleotide match to both a V gene segment and a J gene segment. A rearrangement was called productive if the CDR3 had no stop codons and remained in frame with V and J, and every other rearrangement was called non-productive. CDR3 was defined according to IMGT convention as the region running from the second conserved V-encoded cysteine to the conserved J-encoded phenylalanine. Sequences without an unambiguous match to a single V gene segment were excluded from the earlier analysis of several hundred of the donors. In an earlier analysis of 587 of the donors, a V segment was called functional when productive rearrangements were above 56.7%, and segregating when the standard deviation between donors exceeded 5%. To diagnose cytomegalovirus status from the catalog of TCR beta chain sequences, a statistical classification framework was built. A later analysis assigned V and J genes by comparing TCR nucleotide sequences with IMGT/GENE-DB human TR gene sequences. The TCRdist pipeline was used in a later analysis to assign CDR3 sequences and most-parsimonious VDJ recombination scenarios. In a later analysis, every TCR beta chain was defined by the combination of its CDR3 amino acid sequence and its V-gene family, and reads without a unique V-gene family were dropped. To address suspected cross-contamination and a sequencing artifact, a later analysis removed 450 to 700 highly shared, low-generation-probability nucleotide sequences. In a later analysis, a clonal expansion index for each public chain was calculated from normalized within-repertoire ranks of inferred template counts. In a later analysis, generation probabilities were computed using a VDJ recombination model fitted to out-of-frame rearrangements, and the results were checked against IGoR. A later analysis scored TCR-TCR, TCR-HLA and TCR-CMV co-occurrence with hypergeometric tests, applying a repertoire-size bias correction to TCR pairs. To estimate false discovery rates, a later analysis permuted the HLA or CMV assignments 20 times. In a later analysis, co-occurring TCRs were grouped using DBSCAN, and TCRdist sequence similarity was added for clustering within HLA-allele-positive subsets. Co-occurrence clustering excluded repertoires with fewer than 30,000 or more than 120,000 public chains, plus five with anomalous nucleotide sharing. TCRdb carries this immuneACCESS record with in-frame sequences only. Its versions omit some clonotypes, under half of them owing to an unresolved V gene in the studies checked, with the rest unexplained. That table gives V, J and clone size, and the DNA gave D and trimming. The sample includes 87,000 or so clones, with roughly three quarters observed a single time. Together, the top ten hold 4.5% to 6% of the sample.

The cohort comprised 666 healthy bone marrow donors. Cohort members were all nominally healthy when sampled, although unrecorded immune exposures were likely present. The donor was CMV seronegative and was included in the group of hundreds of seronegative cohort members. A peripheral blood sample was provided by each donor, and peripheral blood mononuclear cells were used for TCR beta sequencing. The Qiagen DNeasy Blood Extraction Kit was used to extract genomic DNA from the blood cell samples. The study at large found these results: In vitro tests confirmed that three of the cytomegalovirus-associated TCR beta chains recognize cytomegalovirus antigens. Most TCR sequences were seen in very few donors, while some public TCRs were found in many individuals. The presence/absence analyses assumed that sequencing depth was roughly uniform across donors, and that assumption may not be true. Because counts were too low, seventeen rarely observed V segments, including chromosome 9 orphons, were left out of the earlier analysis of 587 of the donors. The only immune exposure information available for the cohort was CMV serostatus. Compared with the approximately 600-donor mean, donors in an Asian-associated ancestry cluster had fewer N-insertions in productive TCRs, according to a later genetic analysis. Some IMGT-functional V segments, including TRBV6-2 and TRBV6-3, could not be told apart with the 87-base-pair reads, so those segments were excluded. Strong co-occurrence of HLA alleles, especially DR and DQ, made assigning TCR associations to individual alleles difficult. The classifier was reported to diagnose cytomegalovirus status with high specificity and sensitivity in both the original and validation cohorts. Only TCR beta chains were sequenced in this cohort, and the absence of alpha or paired-chain data limited detectable features. The authors suggested that the approach could potentially be generalized to other disease states and immunological phenotypes. According to a later analysis, parvovirus B19, influenza, CMV and Epstein-Barr virus appeared linked to several top co-occurrence clusters. Most CMV-associated TCR beta chains appeared to be HLA-restricted in a later analysis, and the HLA associations seemed to be driven largely by CMV exposure. Correlated functional status among segregating V segments might be attributable to linkage disequilibrium, but an unknown experimental factor could not be ruled out. An association between a missense DCLRE1C variant and V-gene and J-gene trimming of TCR beta chains was found in a later genetic analysis and replicated in an independent cohort. In an earlier analysis of 450 to 750 of the donors, most TCR beta V segments appeared in productive rearrangements about 87% or about 30% of the time, broadly matching IMGT annotations. A further reported finding was that TCR beta sequences accurately predicted the HLA-A and HLA-B alleles for most subjects in the first cohort. A later analysis associated some 17,000 TCR beta sequences with specific HLA alleles at a false discovery rate of 0.05. Because HLA typing was missing for some donors at each locus, association tests included only the typed subset. In a later analysis, HLA-associated TCR beta chains were found to be more clonally expanded and to have lower generation probabilities than equally common non-associated chains. In a later analysis, TCR association rates were found to vary across HLA loci, with the most associated TCRs seen for DRB1 alleles and the fewest for HLA-C alleles. A cluster of highly shared sequence variants was judged likely to be a technical artifact of the sequencing pipeline. The study listed approximately 160 TCR beta chains as associated with cytomegalovirus.

The receptor comes from a woman between 40 and 55 years old in good health and CMV-seronegative. This chain joins TRBV6-5 to TRBJ1-1; the D gene cannot be resolved reliably. Sequencing was performed on PBMCs. CDR3 reads: CASSYSPGIEAFF. DNA sequence: TGTGCCAGCAGTTACTCCCCGGGAATCGAAGCTTTCTTT.